The 16 T cell receptor beta chains below all came from one sample that was sequenced in a study of blood T cell repertoires in COVID-19. Libraries were prepared by immunoSEQ multiplex PCR; TCRdb keeps only in-frame clonotypes and omits some of them. Of 100,000 to 150,000 clones listed, over 60% are singletons. Sequencing input: peripheral blood. These TCRs come from a woman between 70 and 85 years old with acute or convalescent COVID-19.

This rearrangement joins TRBV7-6 to TRBJ2-7, with 8 nucleotides matching TRBD2. Germline V gives CDR1 SGHVS, CDR2 FNYEAQ. After removal of 5 bases from V and 7 bases from J, the junction contained 16 bases not matched to a gene. The CDR3 covers 16 residues. The CDR3 nucleotides read TGTGCCAGCAGCCCTACCCCCCGAGCGGGGGCCCTGGAGCAGTACTTC. It codes for CASSPTPRAGALEQYF. Drawing the rest from reference TRBV7-6 and TRBJ2-7, the complete variable domain is GAGVSQSPRYKVTKRGQDVALRCDPISGHVSLYWYRQALGQGPEFLTYFNYEAQQDKSGLPNDRFSAERPEGSISTLTIQRTEQRDSAMYRCASSPTPRAGALEQYFGPGTRLTVT.

The rearrangement uses TRBV5-8 and TRBJ1-3; the D gene is possibly TRBD1 (6 bases). CDR3 length equals 15 residues. Germline assignment: CDR1 SGHTS and CDR2 YDEGEE. The V end lost 2 bases, the J end lost 4 bases, and 13 bases lay between the germline ends. CDR3 nucleotides: TGTGCCAGCAGCTTTCTCGGGACATTCGGAAACACCATATATTTT. This translates into CASSFLGTFGNTIYF.

V is TRBV7-9 and J is TRBJ1-3; D might be TRBD1 (6 bases). This CDR3 spans 15 amino acids. The ends were cut back, 5 bases at V and 3 bases at J, with 14 bases in the middle. Germline V gene sequence: CDR1 SEHNR, CDR2 FQNEAQ (reference sequence). The DNA for the CDR3 is TGTGCCAGCAGCCTCACCAACAGGGTTGGAAACACCATATATTTT. Its translation is CASSLTNRVGNTIYF.

V and J are TRBV4-1 and TRBJ2-3; 13 bases line up with TRBD2. Germline loops: CDR1 MGHRA, CDR2 YSYEKL. The CDR3 length is 16 residues. Unmatched junction bases numbered 8, after V lost 6 bases and J lost 5 bases. DNA for the CDR3: TGCGCCAGCAGTCGGGGGACTAGCGGGGAGGGAGATACGCAGTATTTT. It yields the protein CASSRGTSGEGDTQYF.

Worth noting for this clone: Other nucleotide sequences in the sample specify the same CDR3. The chain is built from TRBV19 and TRBJ2-5; 8 nucleotides match TRBD1. This CDR3 has 14 amino acids. The germline gives CDR1 LNHDA, CDR2 SQIVND (reference sequence). V was clipped by 1 base and J by 5 bases; unmatched bases: 3. The CDR3 DNA follows: TGTGCCAGTAGTATAGGAGGACAGGGTGAGACCCAGTACTTC. It is translated as CASSIGGQGETQYF.

This chain uses TRBV15 with TRBJ1-1; maybe TRBD1 (6 bases). This CDR3 has 17 amino acids. Germline assignment: CDR1 LNHNV and CDR2 YYDKDF (reference sequence). The V and J ends lost 0 bases and 5 bases respectively, with 19 bases between them. This CDR3 reads CATSRDKGVGRGTEAFF. In DNA, the CDR3 is TGTGCCACCAGCAGAGATAAAGGCGTAGGGAGGGGGACTGAAGCTTTCTTT.

The chain links TRBV6-5 to TRBJ1-1; D remains ambiguous. Germline loops: CDR1 MNHEY, CDR2 SVGAGI. V lost 5 bases, J lost 4 bases, and 17 bases lay in between. There are 15 residues in the CDR3. The CDR3 region is CASSRPLGRSTEAFF. DNA of the CDR3: TGTGCCAGCAGTCGCCCCCTAGGGAGGAGCACTGAAGCTTTCTTT.

The chain has TRBV10-2 and TRBJ2-6; the match to TRBD2 covers 8 bases. This CDR3 is 18 amino acids long. Germline V gene data show CDR1 as WSHSY and CDR2 as SAAADI. Unmatched junction bases numbered 12, after V lost 7 bases and J lost 1 base. Written as DNA, the CDR3 is TGCGCCAGCAAGCCCGGGGGGACTAGTAGGTCTGGGGCCAACGTCCTGACTTTC. It specifies CASKPGGTSRSGANVLTF.

This chain uses TRBV7-8 with TRBJ2-2; no clear D. Trimming shortened V by 5 bases and J by 4 bases, and 14 bases separated the two germline ends. Germline V CDR1 and CDR2: SGHVS, FQNEAQ. The CDR3 consists of 15 residues. The CDR3 DNA reads TGTGCCAGCAGCCCCACCCCCGATAGCACCGGGGAGCTGTTTTTT. Protein sequence: CASSPTPDSTGELFF. Based on the CDR3 plus reference TRBV7-8 and TRBJ2-2, the full variable domain is GAGVSQSPRYKVAKRGQDVALRCDPISGHVSLFWYQQALGQGPEFLTYFQNEAQLDKSGLPSDRFFAERPEGSVSTLKIQRTQQEDSAVYLCASSPTPDSTGELFFGEGSRLTVL.

The table lists this clone with a few counts. The chain joins TRBV4-1 to TRBJ2-3, with 10 positions matching TRBD2. The CDR3 totals 17 residues. The V segment lost 1 base and the J segment 3 bases; nucleotides outside the gene matches: 7. In germline, CDR1 is MGHRA, CDR2 YSYEKL. CDR3 DNA sequence: TGCGCCAGCAGCCAAGGGACACTAGCGGGAAGGACAGATACGCAGTATTTT. This gives the protein CASSQGTLAGRTDTQYF.

J is TRBJ2-7 and V is TRBV30; the D gene is possibly TRBD2 (5 bases). The CDR3 covers 16 residues. Germline assignment: CDR1 GTSNPN and CDR2 SVGIG (reference sequence). V was trimmed by 0 bases and J by 4 bases, leaving 19 bases between them. The CDR3 reads CAWSVHVTAGRYEQYF. The DNA of the CDR3 is TGTGCCTGGAGTGTGCACGTCACGGCGGGCCGGTACGAGCAGTACTTC. Based on the CDR3 plus reference TRBV30 and TRBJ2-7, the full variable domain is SQTIHQWPATLVQPVGSPLSLECTVEGTSNPNLYWYRQAAGRGLQLLFYSVGIGQISSEVPQNLSASRPQDRQFILSSKKLLLSDSGFYLCAWSVHVTAGRYEQYFGPGTRLTVT.

J is TRBJ1-5 and V is TRBV5-5, with 9 bases identical to TRBD1. This CDR3 region has 14 residues. Per germline, CDR1 SGHKS and CDR2 YYEKEE (reference sequence). Losses at the gene ends were 4 bases for V and 7 bases for J; bases not matched to a gene: 6. The CDR3, as DNA: TGTGCCAGCAGCCTACAGGGGGCTGGGCAGCCCCAGCATTTT. Translating it yields CASSLQGAGQPQHF.

V and J are TRBV4-1 and TRBJ1-1, with D perhaps TRBD1 (5 bases). Germline CDR1 MGHRA, CDR2 YSYEKL. Trimming stripped 3 bases from V and 6 bases from J, with 8 bases between. The CDR3 has 12 amino acids. DNA for the CDR3: TGCGCCAGCAGCCACCTGACAGCTGAAGCTTTCTTT. It is translated as CASSHLTAEAFF.

The chain links TRBV3-1 (or the pseudogene TRBV3-2) to TRBJ1-1, with D maybe TRBD1 (6 bases). Trimming removed 4 bases from V and 5 bases from J, with 17 bases in between. There are 15 residues in the CDR3. The germline CDR1 and CDR2 sequences are LGHDT and YNNKEL (reference sequence). This CDR3 is CASSPYEGGRTEAFF. The CDR3 nucleotides read TGTGCCAGCAGCCCCTACGAGGGGGGGAGGACTGAAGCTTTCTTT.

J is TRBJ2-6 and V is TRBV7-2; TRBD2 matches at 10 bases. Germline assignment: CDR1 SGHTA and CDR2 FQGNSA. The CDR3 runs 19 residues. Unmatched junction bases numbered 6, after V lost 1 base and J lost 0 bases. Here the CDR3 reads CASSLVLAGASSGANVLTF. The CDR3 nucleotides read TGTGCCAGCAGCTTAGTCCTAGCGGGGGCAAGCTCTGGGGCCAACGTCCTGACTTTC. The variable domain in full, with the rest retrieved from reference TRBV7-2 and TRBJ2-6, is GAGVSQSPSNKVTEKGKDVELRCDPISGHTALYWYRQSLGQGLEFLIYFQGNSAPDKSGLPSDRFSAERTGGSVSTLTIQRTQQEDSAVYLCASSLVLAGASSGANVLTFGAGSRLTVL.

The chain couples TRBV19 to TRBJ1-1; no definite D call. Germline CDR1 LNHDA, CDR2 SQIVND (reference sequence). Trimming cost V 8 bases and J 1 base, with 8 bases left between them. CDR3 length: 12 amino acids. In DNA form, the CDR3 reads TGTGCCAGTTGGAGCTGGAACACTGAAGCTTTCTTT. Translating gives CASWSWNTEAFF.